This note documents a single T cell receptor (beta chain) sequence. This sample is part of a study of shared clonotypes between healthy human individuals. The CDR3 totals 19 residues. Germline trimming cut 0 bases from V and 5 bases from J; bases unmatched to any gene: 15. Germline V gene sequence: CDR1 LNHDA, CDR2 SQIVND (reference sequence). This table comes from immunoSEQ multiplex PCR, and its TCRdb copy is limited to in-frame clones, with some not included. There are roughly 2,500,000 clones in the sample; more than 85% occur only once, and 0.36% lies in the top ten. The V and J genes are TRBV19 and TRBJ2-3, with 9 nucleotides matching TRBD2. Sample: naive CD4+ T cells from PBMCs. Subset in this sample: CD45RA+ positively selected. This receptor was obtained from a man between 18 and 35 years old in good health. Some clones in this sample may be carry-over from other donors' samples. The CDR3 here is CASSIDLLAGLRGGDTQYF. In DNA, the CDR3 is TGTGCCAGTAGTATAGATCTGCTAGCGGGGCTCCGTGGGGGAGATACGCAGTATTTT.